This T cell receptor (beta chain) was found in a study of blood T cell repertoires in COVID-19. Study in general: PBMCs, B-cell-depleted T cells, or T cells were the source of the cDNA or gDNA that made up the material.

Grouping used clinical history reported by participants in a survey and questionnaire. For recovered donors of Cohort 3, there were two negative PCRs, clearance, or symptom resolution. This CDR3 is built from 15 residues. Germline V gene sequence: CDR1 GTSNPN, CDR2 SVGIG (reference sequence). V was trimmed by 0 bases and J by 10 bases, leaving 16 bases between them. Clones were sequenced by immunoSEQ multiplex PCR, and TCRdb holds only the in-frame ones, with some missing. The data show about 330,000 clones, 80% to 90% seen once. Sequencing was performed on PBMCs or T cells enriched from blood (not recorded which). The sequence came from a man under 40 who had recovered from COVID-19. V usage is TRBV30 and J usage is TRBJ1-6; D might be TRBD1 (5 bases). The DNA for the CDR3 is TGTGCCTGGAGTGTAACCGGCACCGGGGGGTCACCCCTCCACTTT. The encoded protein is CAWSVTGTGGSPLHF.